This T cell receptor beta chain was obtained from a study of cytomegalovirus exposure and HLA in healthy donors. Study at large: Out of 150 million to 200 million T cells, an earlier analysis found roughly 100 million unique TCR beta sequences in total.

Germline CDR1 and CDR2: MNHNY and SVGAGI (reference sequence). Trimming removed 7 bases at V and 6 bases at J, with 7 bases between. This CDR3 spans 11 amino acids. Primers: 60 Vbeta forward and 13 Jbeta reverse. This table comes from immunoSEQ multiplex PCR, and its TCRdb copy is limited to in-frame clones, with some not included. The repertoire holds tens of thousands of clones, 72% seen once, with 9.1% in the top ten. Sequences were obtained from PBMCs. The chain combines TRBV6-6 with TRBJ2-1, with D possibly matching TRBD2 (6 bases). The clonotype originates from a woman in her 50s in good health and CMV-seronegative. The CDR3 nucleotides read TGTGCCAGCAACGGGGGCAATGAGCAGTTCTTC. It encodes CASNGGNEQFF.